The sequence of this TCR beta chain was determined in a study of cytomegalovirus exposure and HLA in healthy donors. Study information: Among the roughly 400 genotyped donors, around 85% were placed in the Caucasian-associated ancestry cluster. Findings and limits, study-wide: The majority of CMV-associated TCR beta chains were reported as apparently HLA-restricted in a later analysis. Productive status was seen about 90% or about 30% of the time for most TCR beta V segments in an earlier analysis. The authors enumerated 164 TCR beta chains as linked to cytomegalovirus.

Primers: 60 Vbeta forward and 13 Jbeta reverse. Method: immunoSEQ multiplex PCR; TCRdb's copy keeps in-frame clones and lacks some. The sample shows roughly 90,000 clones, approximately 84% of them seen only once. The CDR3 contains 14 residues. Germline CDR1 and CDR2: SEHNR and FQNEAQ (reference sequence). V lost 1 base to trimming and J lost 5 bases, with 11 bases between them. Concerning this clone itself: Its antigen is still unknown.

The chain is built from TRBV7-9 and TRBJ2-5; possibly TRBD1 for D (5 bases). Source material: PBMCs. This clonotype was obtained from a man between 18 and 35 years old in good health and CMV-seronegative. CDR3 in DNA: TGTGCCAGCAGCTTAGACCCAGCAGGGGAGACCCAGTACTTC. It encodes CASSLDPAGETQYF.